This is a list of T cell receptor beta chains from one sample in a study of blood T cell repertoires in COVID-19. Measured with immunoSEQ multiplex PCR; TCRdb has only the in-frame clones, and not every one. This table has approximately 150,000 clones, approximately 80% appearing once. What was sequenced was PBMCs or T cells enriched from blood (not recorded which). The receptors shown here come from a man aged 35 to 55 who had recovered from COVID-19. Each CDR3 is given with its conserved first and last residue. Only part of the rows carry a size: once, few, many, or a class if the clone is expanded.

clone size | V gene | CDR3 protein
NA | TRBV24-1 | CATLDRDNYGYTF
NA | TRBV6-5 | CASSVGRADQPQHF
NA | TRBV5-1 | CASSPRDREYGYTF
NA | TRBV5-1 | CASRPPGQGETGELFF
NA | TRBV7-9 | CASSLGTSGGNTQYF
NA | TRBV5-1 | CASRLAGGNTGELFF
NA | TRBV30 | CAWSQTGGGEKLFF
few | TRBV19 | CASSDPGQGFGYTF
NA | TRBV19 | CASSLQDRGYQERETQYF
NA | TRBV24-1 | CATSDSLDSGGLNTEAFF
once | TRBV24-1 | CATSDHLLAGDNTDTQYF
NA | TRBV6-5 | CASSPGTGVRNEQFF
NA | TRBV3-1/TRBV3-2 | CASSRQGDYGYTF
NA | TRBV4-1 | CASSPGQGNEQYF
NA | TRBV5-1 | CASSVGQGAQYF